The entry below describes one T cell receptor beta chain. The sample comes from a study of blood T cell repertoires in COVID-19. The overall study: There were acute and convalescent COVID-19 samples, and they came from the United States, Italy and Spain. PBMCs, B-cell-depleted T cells, or T cells provided the cDNA or gDNA that made up the material.

Germline V gives CDR1 SGHRS, CDR2 YFSETQ. Trimming cost V 4 bases and J 1 base, with 15 bases left between them. The CDR3 runs 15 residues. Some clones are missing from TCRdb's copy, which holds only in-frame ones; the method was immunoSEQ multiplex PCR. This sample has over 250,000 clones, with 80% to 90% found just once. The sequencing input was peripheral blood. This TCR came from a woman between 70 and 85 years old with COVID-19, enrolled during active disease. The chain is built from TRBV5-1 and TRBJ2-7; no firm D call. The CDR3 DNA reads as TGCGCCAGCAGCCCTCCCCTGACACAATCCTACGAGCAGTACTTC. This encodes CASSPPLTQSYEQYF.